This T cell receptor beta chain was sequenced during a study of cytomegalovirus exposure and HLA in healthy donors. PCR was performed using 60 Vbeta and 13 Jbeta primers. The repertoire was sequenced with immunoSEQ multiplex PCR; TCRdb's copy has only in-frame clones and lacks some. Among more than 90,000 clones listed, 70% to 80% were seen once. Study-level points and caveats: Across all donors, roughly uniform sequencing depth was an assumption of the presence/absence analyses. TCR beta V- and J-gene trimming, according to a later analysis, was linked to a missense DCLRE1C variant. A classifier reportedly called cytomegalovirus status with high sensitivity and specificity. HLA alleles showed associations with 15,000 to 20,000 TCR beta sequences in a later analysis, at a 0.05 false discovery rate.

In the case of this clone: Its cognate antigen is unknown.

The CDR3 is 13 residues long. CDR1 and CDR2 (germline): LNHDA, SQIVND (reference sequence). The germline V and J ends were trimmed by 5 bases and 4 bases, with 11 bases remaining between them. Sample: PBMCs. The V gene is TRBV19, the J gene TRBJ1-2; D perhaps matches TRBD1 (5 bases). The TCR was taken from a man in his forties or fifties in good health and CMV-seropositive. In nucleotides, the CDR3 is TGTGCCAGTAGTGCTCAGGGATTCTATGGCTACACCTTC. Its translation is CASSAQGFYGYTF.